These 15 T cell receptor beta chains came from one sample sequenced in a study of persistence of HIV-infected CD4 T cells. These receptors' antigens are unknown. Overlapping HIV-1 Gag 15-mer peptides at approximately 0.91 ug per peptide per mL were used. Responding CD4+ T cells were sorted by upregulation of both CD40 ligand and CD69. The libraries were made with immunoSEQ version 4 in survey mode. The method was immunoSEQ multiplex PCR; TCRdb's version includes in-frame clones alone and lacks a portion of them. The repertoire holds fewer than 40,000 clones, roughly three quarters seen once, with 1.4% in the top ten. The input for sequencing was CD4+ T cells sorted from PBMCs after 18-hour stimulation, taken from a patient who received antiretroviral therapy. These receptors were collected from an adult man with HIV who was CMV-seropositive.

The genes are TRBV5-1 and TRBJ1-6, with D uncertain. The germline V gene encodes CDR1 SGHRS and CDR2 YFSETQ. Trimming stripped 4 bases from V and 7 bases from J, with 9 bases between. The CDR3 extends over 13 amino acids. CDR3 DNA sequence: TGCGCCAGCAGCAAGGGTTCCAATTCACCCCTCCACTTT. Translation gives CASSKGSNSPLHF.

This clone has more than one count but fewer than ten. The junction differs from germline at one of its ends, possibly a read error. The genes are TRBV27 and TRBJ2-1; D perhaps matches TRBD1 (6 bases). The length of the CDR3 is 15 residues. Germline assignment: CDR1 MNHEY and CDR2 SMNVEV (reference sequence). In nucleotides, the CDR3 is TGTGCCAGCACTTTAAGACAGACAGGCTACAATGAGCAGTTCTTC. Its protein product is CASTLRQTGYNEQFF.

The chain carries TRBV19 and TRBJ1-1; weak D call: TRBD1 (6 bases). Trimming shortened V by 0 bases and J by 4 bases, and 15 bases separated the two germline ends. The CDR3 loop spans 16 amino acids. Germline CDR1 reads LNHDA; CDR2 reads SQIVND (reference sequence). The CDR3: CASSIDPTGIGTEAFF. CDR3 nucleotide sequence: TGTGCCAGTAGTATAGATCCAACAGGGATTGGCACTGAAGCTTTCTTT.

In this sample, this clone turned up a few times. The rearrangement joins TRBV10-2 to TRBJ2-1, with D possibly being TRBD2 (5 bases). The CDR3 runs 15 residues. CDR1 and CDR2 (germline): WSHSY, SAAADI. The germline V and J ends were trimmed by 2 bases and 6 bases, with 14 bases remaining between them. CDR3 residues: CASSEGSLEGNEQFF. CDR3 nucleotides: TGCGCCAGCAGTGAGGGGAGTCTCGAGGGCAATGAGCAGTTCTTC.

A remark on this clone: Sequence at one end of the junction differs from germline and may be a read error. The CDR3 protein is CASSPADRPNAEAFF. The DNA for the CDR3 is TGTGCCAGCTCACCAGCGGACAGACCGAACGCTGAAGCTTTCTTT. The chain combines TRBV18 with TRBJ1-1; D perhaps matches TRBD1 (6 bases). The CDR3 sequence is 15 residues long. CDR1 KGHSH and CDR2 LQKENI come from the germline V gene.

This clone was seen more than once but under ten times. For the CDR3, the DNA is TGTGCCAGCAGCCCCGGACAGGGTGCCTCTGGAAACACCATATATTTT. Translating gives CASSPGQGASGNTIYF. This chain links TRBV11-2 with TRBJ1-3, with TRBD1 matching 8 bases. V lost 5 bases and J lost 0; bases outside the gene matches: 6. The CDR3 sequence is 16 residues long. Germline CDR1 and CDR2: SGHAT and FQNNGV.

This chain links TRBV15 with TRBJ1-2; unclear D gene. Between the trimmed V and J ends, which lost 0 bases and 4 bases, there was a span of 12 bases. Germline CDR1 and CDR2: LNHNV and YYDKDF (reference sequence). This CDR3 has 15 amino acids. The CDR3 DNA follows: TGTGCCACCAGCAGAGATATCAACTCTATCTATGGCTACACCTTC. It specifies CATSRDINSIYGYTF.

This clone was recorded a few times. J is TRBJ2-3 and V is TRBV2; D is possibly TRBD2 (7 bases). The CDR3 length is 14 residues. Trimming left V 6 bases short and J 5 bases short, with 15 bases between. Germline CDR1 is SNHLY and CDR2 is FYNNEI. The CDR3 region is CASSSTGGKDTQYF. In nucleotides, the CDR3 is TGTGCCAGCAGCTCTACGGGGGGCAAAGATACGCAGTATTTT. Looking up the rest from reference TRBV2 and TRBJ2-3 gives the full variable domain: EPEVTQTPSHQVTQMGQEVILRCVPISNHLYFYWYRQILGQKVEFLVSFYNNEISEKSEIFDDQFSVERPDGSNFTLKIRSTKLEDSAMYFCASSSTGGKDTQYFGPGTRLTVL.

The rearrangement links TRBV27 to TRBJ1-3; TRBD1 might be the D (5 bases). Germline V gene sequence: CDR1 MNHEY, CDR2 SMNVEV (reference sequence). The CDR3 is 13 residues long. Trimming removed 8 bases at V and 0 bases at J, with 8 bases between. The CDR3 spells CASRQHSGNTIYF. The CDR3 DNA reads TGTGCCAGCCGACAGCACTCTGGAAACACCATATATTTT.

The chain recombines TRBV5-1 with TRBJ1-4; TRBD1 matches 7 bases. This CDR3 spans 14 amino acids. The V gene's germline CDR1 is SGHRS and CDR2 YFSETQ. Trimming at V came to 6 bases and at J to 2 bases, leaving 4 bases not matched to a gene. The CDR3 DNA sequence: TGCGCCAGCAAACCGGGACAGACTAATGAAAAACTGTTTTTT. Translating it yields CASKPGQTNEKLFF.

The chain has TRBV3-1 (or the pseudogene TRBV3-2) and TRBJ2-1; possibly TRBD2 for D (7 bases). The CDR3 runs to 15 residues. The V end lost 5 bases, the J end lost 9 bases, and 20 bases lay between the germline ends. CDR1 is LGHDT, CDR2 YNNKEL, per germline (reference sequence). The CDR3: CASSSGLGGSREQFF. The CDR3 coding sequence is TGTGCCAGCAGCTCCGGACTAGGGGGTTCGCGTGAGCAGTTCTTC.

The rearrangement links TRBV24-1 to TRBJ1-5, with a tentative D call TRBD1 (6 bases). V was cut by 6 bases and J by 3 bases, with 8 bases left in between. Per germline, CDR1 KGHDR and CDR2 SFDVKD. This CDR3 region has 13 residues. DNA for the CDR3: TGTGCCACCAGTTACAGGGACAATCAGCCCCAGCATTTT. It is translated as CATSYRDNQPQHF.

This chain joins TRBV5-1 and TRBJ1-2, with D perhaps TRBD1 (5 bases). The germline V gene has CDR1 SGHRS and CDR2 YFSETQ. There are 15 residues in the CDR3. Trimming pared 5 bases from V and 6 bases from J, leaving 20 bases between. Here the CDR3 reads CASREGVTGTHGYTF. The DNA of the CDR3 is TGCGCCAGCAGAGAAGGGGTTACCGGGACCCATGGCTACACCTTC.

The chain is built from TRBV12-3 or TRBV12-4 and TRBJ2-3, with D possibly being TRBD1 (5 bases). Trimming left V 5 bases short and J 7 bases short, with 7 bases between. The CDR3 runs to 11 residues. The CDR3 loop reads CASSPGYTQYF. For the CDR3, the DNA is TGTGCCAGCAGTCCAGGGTATACGCAGTATTTT.

This clone was counted a few times. This rearrangement joins TRBV6-1 to TRBJ1-2; 8 nucleotides match TRBD1. Trimming at V came to 0 bases and at J to 1 base, leaving 13 bases not matched to a gene. Germline V gene data show CDR1 as MNHNS and CDR2 as SASEGT. The CDR3 loop spans 19 amino acids. The CDR3 DNA sequence: TGTGCCAGCAGTGAAGCGCCGTTAGGGACAGGCTACCTTAACTATGGCTACACCTTC. This gives the protein CASSEAPLGTGYLNYGYTF.